This T cell receptor beta chain appears in the sequencing data of a study of OX40 agonist ivuxolimab in advanced cancers. Study details: Hepatocellular carcinoma, melanoma, renal cell or head and neck cancer occurred in dose-escalation patients.

The trim removed 2 bases at V and 2 bases at J, leaving 9 bases unmatched. CDR3 length equals 16 residues. Germline CDR1 and CDR2: LGHNA and YNFKEQ. Here immunoSEQ multiplex PCR was the method, and the copy in TCRdb shows in-frame clones only, minus some. The profile covers about 51,000 clones, with 80% to 85% appearing a single time and roughly 3% taken by the ten largest. The TCR was taken from an adult with an advanced solid tumor such as melanoma, head and neck, liver or kidney cancer. The starting material was CD4+ or CD8+ T cells sorted from blood, obtained in a trial of the OX40 agonist ivuxolimab. The chain combines TRBV4-2 with TRBJ2-7; 7 bases match TRBD1. CDR3 sequence reads: CASSQLSAGGPYEQYF. The CDR3 coding sequence is TGTGCCAGCAGCCAACTCTCAGCAGGGGGACCCTACGAGCAGTACTTC.